This T cell receptor (beta chain) was retrieved from a study of T cell responses to AZD1222 COVID-19 vaccine. The study's findings and limits: Donors in the cohort were predominantly white British and more often female, and clonal diversity was possibly underestimated. The CD4 TCRs associated with vaccination extended across spike and predominated at 160-218 and 743-854.

The method was immunoSEQ multiplex PCR; TCRdb's version includes in-frame clones alone and lacks a portion of them. The table records 150,000 to 200,000 clones, around 94% of them present only once. V lost 3 bases, J lost 5 bases, and 7 bases lay in between. The CDR3 is made up of 13 amino acids. Germline V CDR1 and CDR2: LNHDA, SQIVND (reference sequence). This clone was detected a few times. The antigen is undetermined. The receptor's source is an adult in good health. The starting material was peripheral blood, obtained on day 0 of AZD1222 vaccination. The chain recombines TRBV19 with TRBJ1-4, with D uncertain. CDR3 loop: CASSISENEKLFF. As DNA, the CDR3 is TGTGCCAGTAGTATCAGTGAGAATGAAAAACTGTTTTTT. Variable domain in full (rest from reference TRBV19 and TRBJ1-4): DGGITQSPKYLFRKEGQNVTLSCEQNLNHDAMYWYRQDPGQGLRLIYYSQIVNDFQKGDIAEGYSVSREKKESFPLTVTSAQKNPTAFYLCASSISENEKLFFGSGTQLSVL.